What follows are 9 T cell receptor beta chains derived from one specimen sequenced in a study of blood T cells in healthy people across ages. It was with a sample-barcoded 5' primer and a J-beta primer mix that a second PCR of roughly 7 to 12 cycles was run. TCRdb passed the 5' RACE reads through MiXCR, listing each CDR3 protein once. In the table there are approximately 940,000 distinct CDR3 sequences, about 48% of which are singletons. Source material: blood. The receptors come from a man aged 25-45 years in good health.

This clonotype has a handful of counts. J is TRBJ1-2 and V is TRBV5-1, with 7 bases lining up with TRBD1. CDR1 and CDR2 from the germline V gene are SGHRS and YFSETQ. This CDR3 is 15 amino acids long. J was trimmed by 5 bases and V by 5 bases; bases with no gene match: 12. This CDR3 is CASSPGGTEVYGYTF. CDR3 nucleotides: TGCGCCAGCAGTCCAGGCGGGACAGAAGTATATGGCTACACCTTC.

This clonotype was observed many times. The CDR3 is CASATPTDTQYF. The CDR3 nucleotides are TGTGCCAGTGCCACTCCGACAGATACGCAGTATTTT. The chain recombines TRBV5-6 with TRBJ2-3; D ambiguous. Germline CDR1 and CDR2: SGHDT and YYEEEE. V lost 8 bases, J lost 3 bases, and 10 bases lay in between. The CDR3 has 12 residues.

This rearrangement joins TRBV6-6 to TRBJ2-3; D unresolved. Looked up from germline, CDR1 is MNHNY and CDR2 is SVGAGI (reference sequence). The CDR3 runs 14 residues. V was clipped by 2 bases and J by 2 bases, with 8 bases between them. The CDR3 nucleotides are TGTGCCAGCAGTTACCCGACCTCCACAGATACGCAGTATTTT. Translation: CASSYPTSTDTQYF.

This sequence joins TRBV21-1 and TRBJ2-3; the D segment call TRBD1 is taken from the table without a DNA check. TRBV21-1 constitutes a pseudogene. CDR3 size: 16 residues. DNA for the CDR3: TGTGCCAGCAGCAAGGGGGACGGGGGGCTTTCGGATACGCAGTATTTT. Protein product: CASSKGDGGLSDTQYF.

The DNA of the CDR3 is TGTGCCAGCAGCTCAACAGGGTCTCGCGAGCAGTACTTC. Translated, it gives CASSSTGSREQYF. J is TRBJ2-7 and V is TRBV7-9; the D gene is possibly TRBD1 (6 bases). Germline V gene data show CDR1 as SEHNR and CDR2 as FQNEAQ (reference sequence). V dropped 4 bases and J dropped 6 bases, with 13 bases sitting between them. CDR3 size: 13 residues.

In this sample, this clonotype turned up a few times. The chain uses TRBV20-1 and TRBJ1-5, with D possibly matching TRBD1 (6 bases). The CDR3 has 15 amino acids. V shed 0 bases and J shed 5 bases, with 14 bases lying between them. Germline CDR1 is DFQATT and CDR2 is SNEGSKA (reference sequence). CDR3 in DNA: TGCAGTGCTAGAGATATCGGACAGTTCGATCAGCCCCAGCATTTT. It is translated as CSARDIGQFDQPQHF.

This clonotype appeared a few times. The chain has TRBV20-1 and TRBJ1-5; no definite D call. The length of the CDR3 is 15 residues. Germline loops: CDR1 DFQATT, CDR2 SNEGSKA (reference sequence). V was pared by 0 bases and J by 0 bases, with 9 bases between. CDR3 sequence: CSARDPRNSNQPQHF. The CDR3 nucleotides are TGCAGTGCTAGAGATCCCCGGAATAGCAATCAGCCCCAGCATTTT.

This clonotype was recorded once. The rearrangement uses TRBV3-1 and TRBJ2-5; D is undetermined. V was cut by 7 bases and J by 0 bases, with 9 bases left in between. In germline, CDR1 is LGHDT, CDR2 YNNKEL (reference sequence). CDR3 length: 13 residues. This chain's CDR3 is CASTPPYQETQYF. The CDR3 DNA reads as TGTGCCAGCACACCACCGTACCAAGAGACCCAGTACTTC.

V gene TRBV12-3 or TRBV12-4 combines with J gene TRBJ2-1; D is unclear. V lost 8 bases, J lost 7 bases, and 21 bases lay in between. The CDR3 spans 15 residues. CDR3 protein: CASGSPAKSVNEQFF. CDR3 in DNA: TGTGCCAGCGGGTCCCCAGCCAAATCAGTTAATGAGCAGTTCTTC.